The T cell receptor beta chain under discussion was sequenced for a study of cytomegalovirus exposure and HLA in healthy donors. The PCR was carried out with 60 Vbeta primers and 13 Jbeta primers. The repertoire was sequenced with immunoSEQ multiplex PCR; TCRdb's copy has only in-frame clones and lacks some. This table has roughly 250,000 clones, about 80% appearing once. Concerning this clone: Its antigen is not known.

The CDR3 loop spans 15 amino acids. Germline lookup yields CDR1 SGDLS and CDR2 YYNGEE. V was clipped by 4 bases and J by 2 bases; unmatched bases: 9. Findings and caveats of the study: A later analysis reportedly found that, within productive TCRs, an Asian-associated ancestry cluster had fewer N-insertions than the mean observed across the approximately 700 donors. The presence/absence work took it that sequencing depth was about the same across donors.

This receptor was obtained from a girl aged 2-10 years in good health and CMV-seronegative. Material: PBMCs. The chain carries TRBV9 and TRBJ2-7; 7 nucleotides agree with TRBD2. CDR3: CASSPSSRGAYEQYF. CDR3 coding DNA: TGTGCCAGCAGCCCATCGTCACGGGGGGCCTACGAGCAGTACTTC.